The 20 T cell receptor beta chains below all came from one sample that was sequenced in a study of blood T cell repertoires in COVID-19. Profiling relied on immunoSEQ multiplex PCR, and the TCRdb table lists in-frame clones only, not all of them. The sample gives 200,000 to 250,000 clones, approximately 78% of which show up once; 10% is in the top ten. The source material was peripheral blood. The receptors here all came from an elderly woman with acute or convalescent COVID-19.

The genes are TRBV25-1 and TRBJ1-3; unclear D gene. The CDR3 is made up of 15 amino acids. Germline values: CDR1 MGHDK, CDR2 SYGVNS. The V gene lost 1 base and the J gene lost 3 bases, with 10 bases spanning the gap. Here the CDR3 reads CASSESNKFGNTIYF. Here the CDR3 DNA reads TGTGCCAGCAGTGAATCCAACAAGTTTGGAAACACCATATATTTT.

This clone has only a few counts. The V call is TRBV19, the J call TRBJ1-2; D is ambiguous. V lost 2 bases and J lost 1, with 11 bases in between. Germline loops: CDR1 LNHDA, CDR2 SQIVND (reference sequence). The CDR3 consists of 15 residues. CDR3 residues: CASSINPGVNYGYTF. The CDR3 region has the DNA TGTGCCAGTAGTATAAATCCCGGGGTTAACTATGGCTACACCTTC.

In this sample, this clone turned up once. The V gene is TRBV14, the J gene TRBJ2-7, with 8 positions matching TRBD1. V lost 4 bases to trimming and J lost 6 bases; unmatched junction nucleotides: 5. The CDR3 length is 13 residues. Looked up from germline, CDR1 is SGHDN and CDR2 is FVKESK. The CDR3 is CASSRTGNLEQYF. The DNA for the CDR3 is TGTGCCAGCAGCCGGACAGGGAACCTCGAGCAGTACTTC.

There are a few counts of this clone. The chain recombines TRBV2 with TRBJ2-5; TRBD1 is a possible D gene (6 bases). The CDR3 totals 14 residues. V was shortened by 5 bases and J by 0 bases, with 10 bases between the two germline ends. CDR1 is SNHLY and CDR2 is FYNNEI in the germline V gene. The CDR3 region has the DNA TGTGCCAGCAGTCCGAGGACAGACCAAGAGACCCAGTACTTC. This gives the protein CASSPRTDQETQYF.

This clone has only one observation. The chain couples TRBV28 to TRBJ1-5; D gene ambiguous. Germline V lookup: CDR1 MDHEN, CDR2 SYDVKM. The CDR3 covers 14 residues. Trimming left V 6 bases short and J 4 bases short, with 13 bases between. In DNA form, the CDR3 reads TGTGCCAGCAGCCTCGGCGGGGAAAATCAGCCCCAGCATTTT. Its translation: CASSLGGENQPQHF.

V and J are TRBV10-2 and TRBJ2-3, with 12 bases identical to TRBD2. The V and J ends lost 7 bases and 3 bases, in that order; junction bases with no gene match: 8. The germline V gene encodes CDR1 WSHSY and CDR2 SAAADI. The CDR3 covers 16 residues. The CDR3 protein is CASTLTSGGGTDTQYF. The DNA of the CDR3 is TGCGCCAGCACCCTGACTAGCGGGGGAGGGACAGATACGCAGTATTTT.

The chain links TRBV27 to TRBJ2-7; TRBD2 matches 7 bases. The junction had 6 bases not matched to a gene; V was cut back by 3 bases and J by 1 base. The CDR3 length is 15 residues. CDR1 and CDR2 (germline): MNHEY, SMNVEV (reference sequence). CDR3 in amino acids: CASSLGGSPSYEQYF. CDR3 coding DNA: TGTGCCAGCAGTTTGGGGGGGAGCCCTTCCTACGAGCAGTACTTC.

This chain uses TRBV6-2 or TRBV6-3 with TRBJ2-3; 8 nucleotides match TRBD2. There are 12 residues in the CDR3. V trimming: 5 bases; J trimming: 11 bases; junction bases outside the gene matches: 6. Germline assignment: CDR1 MNHEY and CDR2 SVGEGT. The CDR3 DNA reads TGTGCCAGCAGTAAATTAGCGGGGAGGCAGTATTTT. Protein sequence: CASSKLAGRQYF.

V usage is TRBV11-2 and J usage is TRBJ2-1; 10 nucleotides align to TRBD1. The CDR3 totals 15 residues. V lost 1 base to trimming and J lost 6 bases; unmatched junction nucleotides: 3. From germline, CDR1 is SGHAT and CDR2 FQNNGV. The DNA for the CDR3 is TGTGCCAGCAGCTTAGGACAGGGGGCGCCCAATGAGCAGTTCTTC. Residues: CASSLGQGAPNEQFF.

J is TRBJ2-7 and V is TRBV21-1; the table assigns TRBD2, which was not confirmed against the DNA. TRBV21-1 is a pseudogene. The CDR3 has 18 amino acids. The CDR3 sequence: CASSGKSPCGRTHYEQYF. In DNA, the CDR3 is TGTGCCAGCAGCGGAAAAAGCCCGTGCGGGAGGACACACTACGAGCAGTACTTC.

This chain uses TRBV4-3 with TRBJ1-6, with D hard to call. There are 16 residues in the CDR3. The ends were cut back, 4 bases at V and 5 bases at J, with 15 bases in the middle. Looked up from germline, CDR1 is LGHNA and CDR2 is YSLEER. CDR3 amino acids: CASSLSRALDNSPLHF. In DNA form, the CDR3 reads TGCGCCAGCAGCCTATCACGAGCACTGGATAATTCACCCCTCCACTTT.

V gene TRBV29-1 combines with J gene TRBJ2-7; D ambiguous. The V gene's germline CDR1 is SQVTM and CDR2 ANQGSEA. This CDR3 has 12 amino acids. Trimming shortened V by 8 bases and J by 0 bases, and 11 bases separated the two germline ends. The CDR3: CSYRVASYEQYF. CDR3 nucleotides: TGCAGCTACCGGGTCGCCTCCTACGAGCAGTACTTC.

The V and J genes are TRBV19 and TRBJ2-3; 7 nucleotides match TRBD1. Per germline, CDR1 LNHDA and CDR2 SQIVND (reference sequence). J lost 7 bases, V lost 6 bases, and 7 bases had no gene match. The CDR3 totals 13 residues. CDR3 in amino acids: CASRVQGGNTQYF. CDR3 nucleotides: TGTGCCAGTAGGGTCCAAGGGGGCAATACGCAGTATTTT.

The V and J genes are TRBV3-1 (or the pseudogene TRBV3-2) and TRBJ1-2, with D possibly TRBD1 on 5 matching bases. V was trimmed by 4 bases and J by 3 bases, leaving 12 bases between them. Germline CDR1 reads LGHDT; CDR2 reads YNNKEL (reference sequence). CDR3 length: 14 amino acids. The CDR3 DNA sequence: TGTGCCAGCAGCCCCCGGGGGGATGACTATGGCTACACCTTC. It codes for CASSPRGDDYGYTF.

The chain uses TRBV12-3 or TRBV12-4 and TRBJ1-6; 7 nucleotides line up with TRBD1. The ends lost 6 bases at V and 6 bases at J; junction bases unmatched: 2. This CDR3 region has 13 residues. Written as DNA, the CDR3 is TGTGCCAGCAGGACAGGGAGTAATTCACCCCTCCACTTT. The encoded protein is CASRTGSNSPLHF.

In its sample, this clone was seen once. The V gene is TRBV7-6, the J gene TRBJ2-5; 9 bases agree with TRBD2. Germline V gene data show CDR1 as SGHVS and CDR2 as FNYEAQ. V shed 1 base and J 9 bases; nucleotides not matched to a gene: 27. The CDR3 sequence is 21 residues long. CDR3 loop: CASSLEWEGLAGRGGGTAQYF. The CDR3 DNA sequence: TGTGCCAGCAGCTTAGAATGGGAGGGACTAGCCGGCCGGGGCGGGGGAACGGCCCAGTACTTC.

V is TRBV19 and J is TRBJ2-3; 9 nucleotides align to TRBD2. The V segment lost 0 bases and the J segment 0 bases; nucleotides outside the gene matches: 1. The CDR3 covers 16 residues. Germline CDR1 is LNHDA and CDR2 is SQIVND (reference sequence). The CDR3 spells CASSIELAGSTDTQYF. The CDR3 nucleotides are TGTGCCAGTAGTATAGAGCTAGCGGGAAGCACAGATACGCAGTATTTT. Full variable domain (remainder filled in from reference TRBV19 and TRBJ2-3): DGGITQSPKYLFRKEGQNVTLSCEQNLNHDAMYWYRQDPGQGLRLIYYSQIVNDFQKGDIAEGYSVSREKKESFPLTVTSAQKNPTAFYLCASSIELAGSTDTQYFGPGTRLTVL.

The chain recombines TRBV10-3 with TRBJ2-7; D is ambiguous. CDR1 is ENHRY and CDR2 is SYGVKD in the germline V gene. Trimming shortened V by 4 bases and J by 3 bases, and 7 bases separated the two germline ends. The CDR3 runs 12 residues. As DNA, the CDR3 is TGTGCCATCAGTGTTAACAGCTACGAGCAGTACTTC. Its protein product is CAISVNSYEQYF.

The chain employs TRBV12-3 or TRBV12-4 and TRBJ1-3; 7 nucleotides line up with TRBD1. Unmatched junction bases numbered 1, after V lost 4 bases and J lost 4 bases. This CDR3 is built from 13 residues. The chain's CDR3 is CASSWDRGNTIYF. The CDR3 DNA follows: TGTGCCAGCAGTTGGGACAGAGGAAACACCATATATTTT.

The chain couples TRBV4-2 to TRBJ1-1; 11 bases line up with TRBD1. The CDR3 runs 14 residues. CDR1 LGHNA and CDR2 YNFKEQ come from the germline V gene. Losses at the gene ends were 3 bases for V and 7 bases for J; bases not matched to a gene: 4. CDR3 sequence reads: CASSHWDRGGEAFF. The CDR3 DNA follows: TGTGCCAGCAGCCACTGGGACAGGGGGGGTGAAGCTTTCTTT.